The 17 T cell receptor beta chains listed next were all sequenced from one sample in a study of neurological immune-mediated disorders. Using its own MiXCR run on the 5' RACE reads, TCRdb lists one record per CDR3 protein. The table includes 25,000 to 35,000 distinct CDR3 sequences, approximately 16% detected once. Time point defined: technical triplicate 3. The specimen sequenced was CD4+ T cells from blood. Source of these receptors: a female donor with HTLV-1-associated myelopathy (HAM/TSP).

The table lists this clonotype with many counts. The chain links TRBV21-1 to TRBJ2-2; the table's D gene call, TRBD1, was not cross checked with the DNA. TRBV21-1 is an annotated pseudogene. The CDR3 spans 17 residues. CDR3 coding DNA: TGTGCCAGCAGCATTCGCGGACAGGGCCGAAGGGCCGGGGAGCTGTTTTTT. Its protein is CASSIRGQGRRAGELFF.

This clonotype was recorded many times. The chain couples TRBV2 to TRBJ2-1, with 13 bases identical to TRBD2. The CDR3 is 17 amino acids. J gave up 7 bases and V 5 bases, and 11 bases lay outside the gene matches. Germline CDR1 reads SNHLY; CDR2 reads FYNNEI. CDR3 region: CASSSITSGRAGNEQFF. The CDR3 nucleotides read TGTGCCAGCAGTTCCATCACTAGCGGGAGGGCCGGGAATGAGCAGTTCTTC.

A word on this clonotype: An end of the junction does not agree with germline; a read error may underlie this. The J gene is TRBJ2-7, the V gene TRBV6-5; a weak D match, TRBD2 (5 bases). CDR3 length: 14 amino acids. Germline V CDR1 and CDR2: MNHEY, SVGAGI. The CDR3 sequence is CAGSYAGRNYEQYF. CDR3 bases: TGTGCCGGCAGTTACGCGGGCAGGAATTACGAGCAGTACTTC.

This clonotype was seen many times. The chain recombines TRBV14 with TRBJ2-7, with 10 bases lining up with TRBD2. The CDR3 has 15 amino acids. Germline assignment: CDR1 SGHDN and CDR2 FVKESK. Trimming removed 3 bases from V and 3 bases from J; junction bases left unmatched: 5. Written as DNA, the CDR3 is TGTGCCAGCAGCCATCAAGCGGGAGGGTTCTACGAGCAGTACTTC. The encoded protein is CASSHQAGGFYEQYF.

Many counts were recorded for this clonotype. The chain combines TRBV19 with TRBJ2-7, with TRBD2 matching over 10 bases. This CDR3 region has 16 residues. Per germline, CDR1 LNHDA and CDR2 SQIVND (reference sequence). V was pared by 3 bases and J by 1 base, with 6 bases of the junction left unmatched. This chain's CDR3 is CASSMGLAGGSYEQYF. The CDR3 nucleotides read TGTGCCAGTAGTATGGGTTTAGCGGGAGGATCCTACGAGCAGTACTTC.

This clonotype was recorded many times. The chain joins TRBV20-1 to TRBJ2-3; TRBD1 matches 8 bases. There are 18 residues in the CDR3. The ends lost 1 base at V and 4 bases at J; junction bases unmatched: 16. Per the germline V gene, CDR1 is DFQATT and CDR2 is SNEGSKA (reference sequence). The CDR3 region has the DNA TGCAGTGCTAGAGGCTTGCGGGCCGGACAGGGTAGGGCAGATACGCAGTATTTT. Protein: CSARGLRAGQGRADTQYF.

This clonotype showed up many times. The rearrangement links TRBV11-1 to TRBJ2-3; D gene uncertain. V lost 4 bases, J lost 4 bases, and 9 bases lay in between. The CDR3 is 13 amino acids. Per the germline V gene, CDR1 is SGHAT and CDR2 is FQDESV (reference sequence). The CDR3 DNA reads as TGTGCCAGCAGCTCGGGTTACCCAGATACGCAGTATTTT. Protein sequence: CASSSGYPDTQYF. The whole variable domain, filled in from reference TRBV11-1 and TRBJ2-3, reads EAEVAQSPRYKITEKSQAVAFWCDPISGHATLYWYRQILGQGPELLVQFQDESVVDDSQLPKDRFSAERLKGVDSTLKIQPAELGDSAMYLCASSSGYPDTQYFGPGTRLTVL.

This clonotype appeared many times. The rearrangement joins TRBV7-9 to TRBJ2-1, with 8 bases fitting TRBD1. Germline V gene lookup returns CDR1 SEHNR and CDR2 FQNEAQ (reference sequence). Germline trimming cut 5 bases from V and 12 bases from J; bases unmatched to any gene: 9. The CDR3 runs to 13 residues. The CDR3 nucleotides are TGTGCCAGCAGCCAGGGGGCGAGGTCGGGGCAGTTCTTC. Amino acid sequence: CASSQGARSGQFF. Using reference TRBV7-9 and TRBJ2-1 for the parts outside the CDR3, the full variable domain is DTGVSQNPRHKITKRGQNVTFRCDPISEHNRLYWYRQTLGQGPEFLTYFQNEAQLEKSRLLSDRFSAERPKGSFSTLEIQRTEQGDSAMYLCASSQGARSGQFFGPGTRLTVL.

This chain connects TRBV6-1 to TRBJ2-1; D might be TRBD2 (5 bases). The CDR3 loop spans 13 amino acids. Per the germline V gene, CDR1 is MNHNS and CDR2 is SASEGT. V dropped 8 bases and J dropped 4 bases, with 12 bases sitting between them. The CDR3 spells CASSQRGYNEQFF. The CDR3 region has the DNA TGTGCCAGCTCCCAGAGAGGGTACAATGAGCAGTTCTTC.

This clonotype was seen ten or more times. The chain carries TRBV10-3 and TRBJ1-2; perhaps TRBD1 as D (5 bases). V was cut by 3 bases and J by 5 bases, with 16 bases left in between. Germline V gene lookup returns CDR1 ENHRY and CDR2 SYGVKD. CDR3 length: 15 residues. The CDR3 bases are TGTGCCATCAGTGACCCTGACAGCCCTCGGTATGGCTACACCTTC. Translated, it gives CAISDPDSPRYGYTF.

The chain carries TRBV6-1 and TRBJ2-1; D may be TRBD1 (6 bases). The CDR3 sequence is 14 residues long. V was shortened by 9 bases and J by 5 bases, with 17 bases between the two germline ends. The germline V gene has CDR1 MNHNS and CDR2 SASEGT. The CDR3 coding sequence is TGTGCCAGTCTTCAGGGGTGGGGCAACAATGAGCAGTTCTTC. Its protein product is CASLQGWGNNEQFF.

The chain carries TRBV20-1 and TRBJ2-1; 8 bases are a match to TRBD2. From germline, CDR1 is DFQATT and CDR2 SNEGSKA (reference sequence). This CDR3 comprises 14 residues. After removal of 6 bases from V and 8 bases from J, the junction contained 12 bases not matched to a gene. CDR3 in DNA: TGCAGTGCAGTACTAGCGGACCGTACCTATGAGCAGTTCTTC. Protein sequence: CSAVLADRTYEQFF.

This clonotype was seen many times. The chain carries TRBV20-1 and TRBJ1-4, with D perhaps matching TRBD1 (5 bases). The CDR3 extends over 12 amino acids. V shed 5 bases and J shed 8 bases, with 12 bases lying between them. The germline V gene encodes CDR1 DFQATT and CDR2 SNEGSKA (reference sequence). In DNA form, the CDR3 reads TGCAGTGCTCCACGGGGGGACGAAAAACTGTTTTTT. It yields the protein CSAPRGDEKLFF.

This clonotype appeared many times. The gene calls are TRBV6-5 and TRBJ1-5; TRBD1 might be the D (5 bases). This CDR3 has 14 residues. Germline V gene data show CDR1 as MNHEY and CDR2 as SVGAGI. The V gene lost 7 bases and the J gene lost 1 base, with 11 bases spanning the gap. CDR3 coding DNA: TGTGCCAGCAAACCGGGACGGAGCAATCAGCCCCAGCATTTT. Translated, it gives CASKPGRSNQPQHF.

This clonotype has a count of ten or more. This chain links TRBV20-1 with TRBJ1-2; D unresolved. Germline V gives CDR1 DFQATT, CDR2 SNEGSKA (reference sequence). The CDR3 has 13 amino acids. Deletions cut 0 bases from V and 2 bases from J, with 7 bases between. CDR3 protein: CSARDNENYGYTF. CDR3 nucleotide sequence: TGCAGTGCTAGAGATAATGAAAACTATGGCTACACCTTC.

This clonotype was counted a few times. The chain is built from TRBV20-1 and TRBJ2-3; D is unclear. There are 16 residues in the CDR3. Germline CDR1 is DFQATT and CDR2 is SNEGSKA (reference sequence). V was shortened by 5 bases and J by 4 bases, with 22 bases between the two germline ends. CDR3 residues: CSALARTTRLSDTQYF. In DNA form, the CDR3 reads TGCAGTGCTTTGGCAAGGACGACGCGGTTGTCAGATACGCAGTATTTT.

This clonotype was found many times. This chain uses TRBV5-1 with TRBJ2-2; 11 positions match TRBD2. J was trimmed by 7 bases and V by 4 bases; bases with no gene match: 9. This CDR3 is built from 16 residues. Germline V gene sequence: CDR1 SGHRS, CDR2 YFSETQ. CDR3 amino acids: CASSTIAGGLIGELFF. The CDR3, as DNA: TGCGCCAGCAGCACCATAGCGGGAGGGCTAATCGGGGAGCTGTTTTTT.